The next 23 T cell receptor beta chains were all read from a single sample in a study of OX40 agonist ivuxolimab in advanced cancers. Only in-frame clones appear in the TCRdb table, and some are missing; sequencing was by immunoSEQ multiplex PCR. The sample holds tens of thousands of clones, around 92% seen once. The material sequenced was CD4+ or CD8+ T cells sorted from blood, taken in a trial of the OX40 agonist ivuxolimab. Receptors were obtained from an adult with an advanced solid tumor such as melanoma, head and neck, liver or kidney cancer.

This clone was seen once. The chain links TRBV6-4 to TRBJ1-1; 9 positions agree with TRBD1. The V gene end was trimmed by 6 bases and the J gene end by 0 bases; junction bases not matched to a gene: 11. This CDR3 contains 17 residues. Germline loops: CDR1 MRHNA, CDR2 SNTAGT. The CDR3 DNA follows: TGTGCCAGCAGCGCCGGACAGGGGCAGGGCCTGAACACTGAAGCTTTCTTT. It translates to CASSAGQGQGLNTEAFF.

The chain combines TRBV6-5 with TRBJ2-7; D is perhaps TRBD2 (7 bases). Germline V CDR1 and CDR2: MNHEY, SVGAGI. This CDR3 spans 14 amino acids. V was clipped by 9 bases and J by 3 bases, with 18 bases between them. The chain's CDR3 is CASGGGTKIYEQYF. The CDR3 DNA reads TGTGCCAGTGGGGGGGGGACAAAGATCTACGAGCAGTACTTC.

The chain has TRBV6-6 and TRBJ2-1, with 8 nucleotides matching TRBD1. The germline gives CDR1 MNHNY, CDR2 SVGAGI (reference sequence). V lost 1 base to trimming and J lost 8 bases; unmatched junction nucleotides: 4. This CDR3 is 14 amino acids long. CDR3 DNA sequence: TGTGCCAGCAGTTACTTGACAGGGGTCCATGAGCAGTTCTTC. The encoded protein is CASSYLTGVHEQFF.

The chain couples TRBV4-3 to TRBJ1-4; D is possibly TRBD1 (5 bases). Trimming took 5 bases from V and 8 from J, leaving 21 bases between them. From germline, CDR1 is LGHNA and CDR2 YSLEER. The CDR3 has 16 residues. The chain's CDR3 is CASSDQRDAPREKLFF. The CDR3 DNA sequence: TGCGCCAGCAGCGACCAAAGGGACGCCCCGAGGGAAAAACTGTTTTTT.

This clone has just a few counts. The V and J genes are TRBV29-1 and TRBJ1-2; 7 bases fit TRBD1. Trimming at V came to 6 bases and at J to 4 bases, leaving 5 bases not matched to a gene. Germline values: CDR1 SQVTM, CDR2 ANQGSEA. CDR3 length: 12 residues. CDR3 in amino acids: CSVAGTAYGYTF. CDR3 DNA: TGCAGCGTCGCCGGGACAGCCTATGGCTACACCTTC.

This chain links TRBV7-8 with TRBJ2-3, with TRBD2 identical over 9 bases. This CDR3 has 15 residues. Trimming took 2 bases from V and 0 from J; bases not matched to a gene: 0. CDR1 and CDR2 (germline): SGHVS, FQNEAQ. The CDR3 nucleotides read TGTGCCAGCAGCTTACTAGCGGGAAGCACAGATACGCAGTATTTT. As protein: CASSLLAGSTDTQYF.

The chain couples TRBV9 to TRBJ1-1, with unresolved D. Deletions cut 4 bases from V and 0 bases from J, with 13 bases between. The CDR3 covers 15 residues. The germline gives CDR1 SGDLS, CDR2 YYNGEE. CDR3 bases: TGTGCCAGCAGCATGACCGGGAACATGAACACTGAAGCTTTCTTT. It yields the protein CASSMTGNMNTEAFF.

The rearrangement joins TRBV27 to TRBJ1-6; D is ambiguous. The V gene lost 0 bases and the J gene lost 6 bases, with 9 bases spanning the gap. The length of the CDR3 is 15 residues. The germline gives CDR1 MNHEY, CDR2 SMNVEV (reference sequence). The CDR3 protein is CASSLSVNANSPLHF. As DNA, the CDR3 is TGTGCCAGCAGTTTATCAGTCAATGCTAATTCACCCCTCCACTTT.

V is TRBV5-6 and J is TRBJ1-1; D gene unclear. V lost 0 bases, J lost 1 base, and 10 bases lay in between. The germline CDR1 and CDR2 sequences are SGHDT and YYEEEE. The length of the CDR3 is 15 residues. DNA of the CDR3: TGTGCCAGCAGCTTGGTAGGGAGCGAGAACACTGAAGCTTTCTTT. Its protein product is CASSLVGSENTEAFF.

The chain links TRBV5-4 to TRBJ2-2; either TRBD1 or TRBD2 may fit D (5 bases each). This CDR3 region has 13 residues. Germline V gene sequence: CDR1 SGHNT, CDR2 YYREEE (reference sequence). Trimming shortened V by 9 bases and J by 4 bases, and 13 bases separated the two germline ends. In nucleotides, the CDR3 is TGTGCCACCAAGGGACGGTTCACCGGGGAGCTGTTTTTT. Residues: CATKGRFTGELFF.

The chain has TRBV7-8 and TRBJ2-3; 8 bases match TRBD2. Germline assignment: CDR1 SGHVS and CDR2 FQNEAQ. V shed 5 bases, J shed 4 bases, and the junction held 23 bases outside the gene matches. The CDR3 loop spans 20 amino acids. The CDR3 loop reads CASSLELGGGGPRWSDTQYF. CDR3 DNA sequence: TGTGCCAGCAGCCTAGAGCTGGGGGGCGGGGGGCCTCGATGGTCAGATACGCAGTATTTT.

This chain joins TRBV27 and TRBJ2-1; D is unclear. CDR1 MNHEY and CDR2 SMNVEV come from the germline V gene (reference sequence). V gave up 8 bases and J gave up 3 bases, with 14 bases separating them. The CDR3 contains 14 residues. The CDR3 loop is CASGTIPIYNEQFF. The CDR3, as DNA: TGTGCCAGCGGAACAATCCCGATCTACAATGAGCAGTTCTTC.

The chain uses TRBV4-1 and TRBJ2-7; 12 bases agree with TRBD2. After removal of 6 bases from V and 3 bases from J, the junction contained 3 bases not matched to a gene. The CDR3 loop spans 14 amino acids. Germline CDR1 is MGHRA and CDR2 is YSYEKL. Here the CDR3 DNA reads TGCGCCAGCAGTTGGACTAGCGGGGTCTACGAGCAGTACTTC. It codes for CASSWTSGVYEQYF.

This clone occurred once. The CDR3 sequence is CASSYSTAYEQYF. CDR3 bases: TGTGCCAGCAGTTACTCGACAGCCTACGAGCAGTACTTC. The rearrangement joins TRBV6-6 to TRBJ2-7, with TRBD1 as a possible D gene (5 bases). V was trimmed by 0 bases and J by 2 bases, leaving 5 bases between them. CDR1 is MNHNY, CDR2 SVGAGI, per germline (reference sequence). CDR3 length: 13 amino acids.

V usage is TRBV6-6 and J usage is TRBJ2-7, with 9 positions matching TRBD2. The CDR3 is 13 residues long. The germline V gene has CDR1 MNHNY and CDR2 SVGAGI (reference sequence). The junction had 5 bases not matched to a gene; V was cut back by 6 bases and J by 5 bases. The CDR3 DNA follows: TGTGCCAGCAGCCTCGGGACTAGCCACGAGCAGTACTTC. The encoded protein is CASSLGTSHEQYF.

The chain joins TRBV5-4 to TRBJ2-7, with 11 bases identical to TRBD2. Germline CDR1 and CDR2: SGHNT and YYREEE (reference sequence). The CDR3 is 16 residues long. V trimming: 0 bases; J trimming: 5 bases; junction bases outside the gene matches: 7. CDR3 protein: CASSLETSGVPDEQYF. In DNA form, the CDR3 reads TGTGCCAGCAGCTTGGAGACTAGCGGGGTGCCAGACGAGCAGTACTTC.

The chain links TRBV19 to TRBJ2-6; D is ambiguous. Per germline, CDR1 LNHDA and CDR2 SQIVND (reference sequence). V was clipped by 3 bases and J by 2 bases, with 8 bases between them. This CDR3 region has 15 residues. The DNA of the CDR3 is TGTGCCAGTAGTATGGGTCCTACTGGGGCCAACGTCCTGACTTTC. It translates to CASSMGPTGANVLTF.

The chain links TRBV5-4 to TRBJ1-4; 7 bases fit TRBD1. In germline, CDR1 is SGHNT, CDR2 YYREEE (reference sequence). V lost 4 bases and J lost 7; bases outside the gene matches: 7. CDR3 length: 14 amino acids. In DNA, the CDR3 is TGTGCCAGCAGCACTCCCGACAGGGTTGAAAAACTGTTTTTT. It specifies CASSTPDRVEKLFF.

The V gene is TRBV6-1, the J gene TRBJ1-4; 7 nucleotides line up with TRBD1. The V and J ends lost 1 base and 5 bases, in that order; junction bases with no gene match: 10. This CDR3 has 17 amino acids. Germline loops: CDR1 MNHNS, CDR2 SASEGT. The CDR3 bases are TGTGCCAGCAGTGAAGGTTGGCCCGGGACAGAGAATGAAAAACTGTTTTTT. Amino acid sequence: CASSEGWPGTENEKLFF.

CDR3 bases: TGTGCCAGTAGTAAGGGAACAGGGGAATGGTACGAGCAGTACTTC. Its protein is CASSKGTGEWYEQYF. This chain connects TRBV19 to TRBJ2-7; 7 bases are shared with TRBD1. From germline, CDR1 is LNHDA and CDR2 SQIVND (reference sequence). The CDR3 totals 15 residues. The trim removed 4 bases at V and 4 bases at J, leaving 10 bases unmatched.

This clone was observed once. J is TRBJ2-3 and V is TRBV29-1; D gene ambiguous. Germline CDR1 SQVTM, CDR2 ANQGSEA. V shed 3 bases and J shed 3 bases, with 10 bases lying between them. The CDR3 is made up of 13 amino acids. Here the CDR3 reads CSVEGIWTDTQYF. The CDR3 nucleotides read TGCAGCGTTGAGGGGATTTGGACAGATACGCAGTATTTT.

This chain links TRBV9 with TRBJ1-3; D is perhaps TRBD1 (5 bases). Trimming removed 3 bases at V and 2 bases at J, with 12 bases between. From germline, CDR1 is SGDLS and CDR2 YYNGEE. This CDR3 comprises 15 residues. This CDR3 is CASSAPGYAGNTIYF. The CDR3, as DNA: TGTGCCAGCAGCGCACCAGGGTATGCTGGAAACACCATATATTTT.

The chain employs TRBV27 and TRBJ2-7; 9 bases agree with TRBD2. Germline-derived CDR1 and CDR2 are MNHEY and SMNVEV (reference sequence). Unmatched junction bases numbered 6, after V lost 2 bases and J lost 4 bases. This CDR3 spans 15 amino acids. The CDR3 DNA sequence: TGTGCCAGCAGTTTAACGGCGGGGGGGCCGTACGAGCAGTACTTC. Protein product: CASSLTAGGPYEQYF.